The clone carrying this T cell receptor beta chain was counted between two and nine times. The antigen is undetermined. The data were taken from a study of T-cell reconstitution after alpha-beta-depleted transplantation in children. Study-wide points: Several hundred graft clones that had expanded were reportedly the source of alpha-beta T cells about two months after transplant. Surviving recipient T cells and thymic progenitors underlay high day-60 TCRbeta diversity in some patients. T-cell counts and diversity were attributed mostly to newly produced T cells one year after transplant.

Germline assignment: CDR1 MDHEN and CDR2 SYDVKM. The CDR3 length is 14 residues. Between the trimmed V and J ends, which lost 6 bases and 2 bases, there was a span of 12 bases. Researchers prepared the TCRbeta library using unique molecular identifiers, the study reports. From the PCR reads, TCRdb called clonotypes with MiXCR, one entry per CDR3 protein. The sample includes around 270,000 distinct CDR3 sequences, over 7.5% of them seen just once. The sample here was peripheral blood, taken 360 days after TCRalphabeta/CD19-depleted stem cell transplant. The receptor was derived from a female patient aged 2-15 years who had a stem cell transplant for Fanconi anemia, so the T cells may come from the graft donor. V and J are TRBV28 and TRBJ2-3; D ambiguous. As DNA, the CDR3 is TGTGCCAGCAGCCCCGCCAGTGTCACAGATACGCAGTATTTT. Its protein is CASSPASVTDTQYF.